This T cell receptor (beta chain) comes out of a study of cytomegalovirus exposure and HLA in healthy donors. Findings and caveats of the study: Researchers counted 150 to 200 TCR beta chains as cytomegalovirus-associated. Immune exposure was documented only through CMV serostatus.

The study sampled nominally healthy donors, though unrecorded immune exposures were likely. Regarding this clone: Its antigen remains unidentified.

It was with 60 Vbeta and 13 Jbeta primers that the PCR ran. Generated by immunoSEQ multiplex PCR, the TCRdb table keeps only in-frame clones and is missing some. Among 90,000 to 120,000 clones listed, approximately 79% were seen once. The sample comprised PBMCs. This sequence originates from a man between 18 and 29 years old in good health and CMV-seronegative.

The CDR3 region is CASTRGVGNEQFF. The CDR3 DNA reads TGTGCCAGCACCCGGGGGGTGGGCAATGAGCAGTTCTTC. This chain links TRBV6-6 with TRBJ2-1; 7 nucleotides align to TRBD2. Germline-derived CDR1 and CDR2 are MNHNY and SVGAGI (reference sequence). This CDR3 spans 13 amino acids. Trimming cost V 7 bases and J 6 bases; bases outside gene matches: 6.